This entry describes one T cell receptor (beta chain). Antigen specificity is unknown. The data derive from a study of EBV T-cell therapy then PD-1 blockade in nasopharyngeal carcinoma. Profiling relied on immunoSEQ multiplex PCR, and the TCRdb table lists in-frame clones only, not all of them. The data contain roughly 22,000 clones, 65% to 85% of them singletons. Treatment reported: AdE1-LMPpoly-expanded autologous EBV-specific T-cell therapy followed by anti-PD-1 nivolumab. V was clipped by 6 bases and J by 6 bases; unmatched bases: 4. This CDR3 is 12 amino acids long. The chain couples TRBV12-3 or TRBV12-4 to TRBJ2-7, with 8 nucleotides matching TRBD1. The specimen was CD8+ T cells from blood, collected at day -245 from a patient whose treatment included autologous EBV-specific T cells and nivolumab. The receptor was derived from a man in his forties with nasopharyngeal carcinoma. As DNA, the CDR3 is TGTGCCAGCAGCCCGACAGGGGCCGAGCAGTACTTC. Translated, it gives CASSPTGAEQYF.